This TCR beta chain was identified in a study of CXCR3-negative and CXCR3-positive naive CD8 T cells. Through 5' RACE with UMI labels, the TRB cDNA libraries were prepared. TCRdb reprocessed the 5' RACE reads; each CDR3 protein has one entry and no DNA is given. This listing includes about 41,000 distinct CDR3 sequences. The CDR3 loop spans 12 amino acids. The J gene is TRBJ2-1, the V gene TRBV23-1; the D call of TRBD1 rests on TCRdb alone, since no DNA is present to check it. TRBV23-1 is an ORF, with its function uncertain. The source of this sequence is a human donor in good health. Some clones in this sample may be carry-over from other donors' samples. Sequences were obtained from naive CXCR3- CD8+ T cells from blood. Subset defined: CD45RO-CCR7+CD27+CD95- naive CD8+ T cells lacking CXCR3 (TNR3-). CDR3 in amino acids: CASRDRGDEQFF.